These 2 T cell receptor beta chains originate from one sample sequenced in a study of shared clonotypes between healthy human individuals. Assay: immunoSEQ multiplex PCR; the TCRdb copy retains only in-frame clones and omits some. This repertoire shows some 800,000 clones, 85% to 95% found once; its top ten account for approximately 25%. Terminally differentiated effector memory CD45RA+ cells were left out of the naive CD8 fraction, which was CD45RO-negative and positively selected for CCR7. The sequenced sample was naive CD8+ T cells sorted from blood. These receptors were taken from a young man in good health.

This chain connects TRBV6-5 to TRBJ2-7; no reliable D call. Trimming removed 0 bases at V and 0 bases at J, with 9 bases between. Germline V gene sequence: CDR1 MNHEY, CDR2 SVGAGI. The CDR3 covers 15 residues. The CDR3 protein is CASSYSPHSSYEQYF. DNA for the CDR3: TGTGCCAGCAGTTACTCACCTCATAGCTCCTACGAGCAGTACTTC.

The chain is built from TRBV11-2 and TRBJ2-1; 7 bases align to TRBD2. V shed 3 bases and J 0 bases; nucleotides not matched to a gene: 5. Germline-derived CDR1 and CDR2 are SGHAT and FQNNGV. This CDR3 region has 16 residues. The DNA for the CDR3 is TGTGCCAGCAGCTTCCTAGCGGTGAGCTCCTACAATGAGCAGTTCTTC. Protein: CASSFLAVSSYNEQFF.